One and the same sample provided the 27 T cell receptor beta chains below, sequenced in a study of blood T cell repertoires in COVID-19. TCRdb's copy holds only in-frame clones and misses some; the assay was immunoSEQ multiplex PCR. This table holds approximately 350,000 clones, less than 90% found once. Sequencing was carried out using PBMCs or T cells enriched from blood (not recorded which). The receptors originated from a woman aged 50 to 60 who had recovered from COVID-19.

This chain uses TRBV2 with TRBJ1-1; D gene unclear. The CDR3 is made up of 14 amino acids. Trimming pared 9 bases from V and 1 base from J, leaving 15 bases between. Germline V lookup: CDR1 SNHLY, CDR2 FYNNEI. The CDR3 coding sequence is TGTGCCAGTCTGCCGGGTTCCCCGAACACTGAAGCTTTCTTT. It specifies CASLPGSPNTEAFF.

The rearrangement uses TRBV29-1 and TRBJ1-1, with TRBD1 identical over 10 bases. The germline V gene encodes CDR1 SQVTM and CDR2 ANQGSEA. CDR3 length: 16 amino acids. Germline trimming cut 6 bases from V and 0 bases from J; bases unmatched to any gene: 10. The CDR3 nucleotides are TGCAGCGTCCACATACGGGACAGGGGTGTGAACACTGAAGCTTTCTTT. Translating it yields CSVHIRDRGVNTEAFF.

The rearrangement links TRBV6-4 to TRBJ1-5; 9 bases map to TRBD1. The junction had 3 bases not matched to a gene; V was cut back by 8 bases and J by 7 bases. The CDR3 covers 12 residues. CDR1 and CDR2 (germline): MRHNA, SNTAGT. This CDR3 reads CASPDRGQPQHF. Here the CDR3 DNA reads TGTGCCAGCCCTGACAGGGGGCAGCCCCAGCATTTT.

The chain combines TRBV4-3 with TRBJ2-1, with TRBD2 as a possible D gene (6 bases). This CDR3 is 16 amino acids long. Germline V lookup: CDR1 LGHNA, CDR2 YSLEER. V gave up 3 bases and J gave up 4 bases, with 16 bases separating them. The CDR3 sequence: CASSHTPGLHYNEQFF. The CDR3 nucleotides are TGCGCCAGCAGCCACACTCCGGGACTGCATTACAATGAGCAGTTCTTC.

This chain joins TRBV6-5 and TRBJ1-1; no definite D call. Germline CDR1 and CDR2: MNHEY and SVGAGI. CDR3 length equals 14 residues. Trimming removed 5 bases at V and 4 bases at J, with 14 bases between. The CDR3 reads CASSPKTGITEAFF. The CDR3 DNA reads as TGTGCCAGCAGTCCAAAGACGGGGATCACTGAAGCTTTCTTT.

The rearrangement uses TRBV2 and TRBJ2-2; TRBD1 agrees at 7 bases. The CDR3 has 14 amino acids. Germline CDR1 SNHLY, CDR2 FYNNEI. The ends lost 6 bases at V and 4 bases at J; junction bases unmatched: 5. The CDR3 here is CASRGDSGTGELFF. CDR3 coding DNA: TGTGCCAGCAGGGGGGACAGTGGCACCGGGGAGCTGTTTTTT.

This chain links TRBV6-6 with TRBJ2-3; 11 nucleotides align to TRBD2. Germline CDR1 is MNHNY and CDR2 is SVGAGI (reference sequence). J gave up 6 bases and V 7 bases, and 12 bases lay outside the gene matches. The CDR3 extends over 16 amino acids. In nucleotides, the CDR3 is TGTGCCAGCACAACTACTAGCGGGGGAGTGGGTGATACGCAGTATTTT. Translated: CASTTTSGGVGDTQYF.

Of note for this clone: Because the CDR3's place on the DNA is in doubt, the DNA is left out and the CDR3 is given as listed by TCRdb. The V and J genes are TRBV12-3 or TRBV12-4 and TRBJ1-2. 13 amino acids form the CDR3, both terminal residues included. The chain's CDR3 is CASSSSTEDGYTF.

This clone was detected many times. The chain employs TRBV2 and TRBJ2-7; possible D gene TRBD2, 5 bases. V shed 0 bases and J shed 0 bases, with 15 bases lying between them. This CDR3 comprises 17 residues. In germline, CDR1 is SNHLY, CDR2 FYNNEI. The DNA for the CDR3 is TGTGCCAGCAGTGAAGCGCTATTTCTTCGGGGCTCCTACGAGCAGTACTTC. Encoded protein: CASSEALFLRGSYEQYF.

The rearrangement joins TRBV5-5 to TRBJ2-3; TRBD2 aligns across 12 bases. V gave up 4 bases and J gave up 5 bases; unmatched junction bases: 5. This CDR3 spans 15 amino acids. Germline lookup yields CDR1 SGHKS and CDR2 YYEKEE (reference sequence). The CDR3 DNA reads as TGTGCCAGCAGCCCGACTAGCGGGAGTTTAGATACGCAGTATTTT. Its protein is CASSPTSGSLDTQYF.

This clone was observed a single time. The V gene is TRBV7-9, the J gene TRBJ2-1; 10 bases match TRBD2. The CDR3 runs 16 residues. With 0 bases clipped from V and 7 bases from J, the junction kept 6 bases outside the gene matches. Germline assignment: CDR1 SEHNR and CDR2 FQNEAQ (reference sequence). As DNA, the CDR3 is TGTGCCAGCAGCTTAGCTATGGCTAGCGGGAGTAATGAGCAGTTCTTC. Amino acid sequence: CASSLAMASGSNEQFF.

The chain combines TRBV3-1 (or the pseudogene TRBV3-2) with TRBJ2-7; the match to TRBD2 covers 8 bases. The CDR3 covers 16 residues. V dropped 0 bases and J dropped 2; count of bases not matched to a gene: 6. Germline V gene data show CDR1 as LGHDT and CDR2 as YNNKEL (reference sequence). CDR3 amino acids: CASSQDPRGGTYEQYF. The CDR3 nucleotides are TGTGCCAGCAGCCAAGATCCCCGCGGGGGGACCTACGAGCAGTACTTC.

This sequence joins TRBV12-5 and TRBJ2-7; 8 bases are a match to TRBD1. Losses at the gene ends were 5 bases for V and 3 bases for J; bases not matched to a gene: 0. Germline V gene data show CDR1 as LGHNT and CDR2 as FRNRAP. The CDR3 runs 12 residues. The CDR3 bases are TGTGCTAGTGGTGACAGGGGCTACGAGCAGTACTTC. It is translated as CASGDRGYEQYF.

The chain has TRBV4-1 and TRBJ2-7; TRBD2 is a possible D gene (5 bases). The CDR3 runs to 14 residues. Germline V gene data show CDR1 as MGHRA and CDR2 as YSYEKL. V was cut by 4 bases and J by 4 bases, with 14 bases left in between. CDR3 sequence reads: CASSPGVPEYEQYF. In DNA, the CDR3 is TGCGCCAGCAGCCCCGGGGTTCCAGAGTACGAGCAGTACTTC.

This clone was counted a single time. J is TRBJ2-5 and V is TRBV20-1; D gene ambiguous. With 3 bases removed from V and 2 bases from J, the gap between germline ends came to 16 bases. This CDR3 spans 15 amino acids. Germline V lookup: CDR1 DFQATT, CDR2 SNEGSKA (reference sequence). As DNA, the CDR3 is TGCAGTGCTAGTCTCCCCCGGTCGAGGCAAGAGACCCAGTACTTC. It translates to CSASLPRSRQETQYF.

The V gene is TRBV6-2 or TRBV6-3, the J gene TRBJ1-1; D is undetermined. The CDR3 is made up of 18 amino acids. Germline V gene data show CDR1 as MNHEY and CDR2 as SVGEGT. V gave up 5 bases and J gave up 6 bases, with 28 bases separating them. CDR3 DNA: TGTGCCAGCAGTACGCTAAAACCCGGGAGTGGGTTCTTAGCTGAAGCTTTCTTT. This codes for CASSTLKPGSGFLAEAFF.

The chain recombines TRBV5-4 with TRBJ2-7, with TRBD2 matching 13 bases. Per the germline V gene, CDR1 is SGHNT and CDR2 is YYREEE (reference sequence). V lost 4 bases to trimming and J lost 0 bases; unmatched junction nucleotides: 7. The CDR3 totals 17 residues. The CDR3: CASSPTSGRPSSYEQYF. As DNA, the CDR3 is TGTGCCAGCAGCCCGACTAGCGGGAGGCCGAGCTCCTACGAGCAGTACTTC.

This chain links TRBV7-2 with TRBJ2-7; D is possibly TRBD1 (6 bases). Germline assignment: CDR1 SGHTA and CDR2 FQGNSA. Trimming left V 1 base short and J 2 bases short, with 9 bases between. CDR3 length equals 14 residues. CDR3 amino acids: CASSLVQGPYEQYF. The CDR3 bases are TGTGCCAGCAGCTTAGTACAGGGCCCCTACGAGCAGTACTTC.

This sequence joins TRBV5-1 and TRBJ2-3; TRBD2 aligns across 7 bases. The CDR3 contains 13 residues. Germline V gene sequence: CDR1 SGHRS, CDR2 YFSETQ. The ends lost 4 bases at V and 5 bases at J; junction bases unmatched: 4. DNA of the CDR3: TGCGCCAGCAGCCTCCCGGGGGGAGATACGCAGTATTTT. The encoded protein is CASSLPGGDTQYF. Full variable domain (remainder filled in from reference TRBV5-1 and TRBJ2-3): KAGVTQTPRYLIKTRGQQVTLSCSPISGHRSVSWYQQTPGQGLQFLFEYFSETQRNKGNFPGRFSGRQFSNSRSEMNVSTLELGDSALYLCASSLPGGDTQYFGPGTRLTVL.

The rearrangement joins TRBV12-3 or TRBV12-4 to TRBJ2-3; no clear D. The CDR3 totals 12 residues. The V end was cut by 5 bases, the J end by 0 bases, with 3 bases between. The CDR3 protein is CASSASTDTQYF. In DNA, the CDR3 is TGTGCCAGCAGTGCGAGCACAGATACGCAGTATTTT.

This rearrangement joins TRBV11-3 to TRBJ2-7; perhaps TRBD1 as D (6 bases). The CDR3 runs 16 residues. Germline V gives CDR1 SGHNT, CDR2 YENEEA. V gave up 5 bases and J gave up 4 bases, with 21 bases separating them. The CDR3 here is CASSARSSTGGYEQYF. The CDR3 DNA reads TGTGCCAGCAGCGCCCGATCATCGACAGGCGGGTACGAGCAGTACTTC.

The chain employs TRBV10-3 and TRBJ2-2; the match to TRBD2 covers 8 bases. J lost 0 bases, V lost 6 bases, and 9 bases had no gene match. CDR3 length: 17 amino acids. In germline, CDR1 is ENHRY, CDR2 SYGVKD. The chain's CDR3 is CAIRPAGGFANTGELFF. CDR3 DNA: TGTGCCATCAGACCGGCGGGGGGTTTCGCGAACACCGGGGAGCTGTTTTTT.

V is TRBV7-9 and J is TRBJ2-1; 10 positions match TRBD2. Germline values: CDR1 SEHNR, CDR2 FQNEAQ (reference sequence). The V gene end was trimmed by 5 bases and the J gene end by 7 bases; junction bases not matched to a gene: 8. The CDR3 has 15 amino acids. CDR3 sequence: CASSNELAGRNEQFF. The DNA for the CDR3 is TGTGCCAGCAGCAACGAACTAGCGGGGAGAAATGAGCAGTTCTTC.

The genes are TRBV6-5 and TRBJ1-1, with TRBD1 as a possible D gene (6 bases). The V end lost 3 bases, the J end lost 3 bases, and 11 bases lay between the germline ends. This CDR3 comprises 14 residues. Looked up from germline, CDR1 is MNHEY and CDR2 is SVGAGI. The CDR3 reads CASSYTGRDTEAFF. DNA of the CDR3: TGTGCCAGCAGTTATACAGGGCGGGACACTGAAGCTTTCTTT.

The chain employs TRBV7-6 and TRBJ1-3, with D unclear. The CDR3 spans 16 residues. In germline, CDR1 is SGHVS, CDR2 FNYEAQ. V was clipped by 2 bases and J by 4 bases, with 15 bases between them. CDR3 protein: CASSLLGPAGGNTIYF. CDR3 sequence (DNA): TGTGCCAGCAGCTTACTCGGCCCAGCGGGCGGAAACACCATATATTTT.

This chain uses TRBV5-1 with TRBJ1-4; D perhaps matches TRBD1 (6 bases). This CDR3 comprises 15 residues. V lost 3 bases, J lost 7 bases, and 16 bases lay in between. Germline V lookup: CDR1 SGHRS, CDR2 YFSETQ. The CDR3 bases are TGCGCCAGCAGCTACACTCTGGGAGGGGGTGAAAAACTGTTTTTT. Residues: CASSYTLGGGEKLFF.

This clone was found once. The V and J genes are TRBV10-2 and TRBJ1-1, with unresolved D. Germline CDR1 and CDR2: WSHSY and SAAADI. CDR3 size: 14 residues. The ends were cut back, 2 bases at V and 4 bases at J, with 11 bases in the middle. CDR3 amino acids: CASSERVFSTEAFF. The CDR3 nucleotides are TGCGCCAGCAGTGAGCGGGTATTTAGCACTGAAGCTTTCTTT.